The clone carrying this TCR beta chain was observed a handful of times. What it binds is not known. Using unique molecular identifiers, the investigators prepared the TCRbeta library. TCRdb ran MiXCR on the PCR reads and lists one entry per CDR3 protein. The sample lists a few hundred thousand distinct CDR3 sequences, 10% seen once, with 7.5% in the top ten. Trimming shortened V by 5 bases and J by 4 bases, and 12 bases separated the two germline ends. There are 13 residues in the CDR3. The germline V gene encodes CDR1 SGHTA and CDR2 FQGTGA. The data were obtained in a study of T-cell reconstitution after alpha-beta-depleted transplantation in children. Study-wide findings and caveats: It was newly produced T cells that mostly accounted for T-cell counts and diversity one year after transplant.

This sequence originates from a boy younger than two with acute myeloid leukemia, due to receive a stem cell transplant. The material was PBMCs, obtained before TCRalphabeta/CD19-depleted stem cell transplant. The chain couples TRBV7-3 to TRBJ2-7, with D hard to call. DNA for the CDR3: TGTGCCAGCAGCGTAAACATGGGATACGAGCAGTACTTC. This translates into CASSVNMGYEQYF.